The rows below give T cell receptor beta chains drawn from one sample of a study of shared clonotypes between healthy human individuals. Sequenced by immunoSEQ multiplex PCR; TCRdb stores in-frame clones only, minus some. This sample carries about 1.5 million clones, 95% to 99% of them seen once, and the ten largest clones take about 0.42%. Sequencing input: naive CD4+ T cells sorted from blood. The origin of the receptors is a man in his thirties or forties in good health. Both conserved end residues are part of each CDR3. A D gene is named only where the DNA matches it firmly. Where a row states a size, it is once, few, many or the class of an expanded clone; other rows omit it.

J gene: TRBJ2-3
D gene: TRBD2
clone size: .
V gene: TRBV5-4
CDR3 protein: CASSRTSGLPDPTDTQYF
CDR3 DNA: TGTGCCAGCAGTCGGACTAGCGGGCTACCCGATCCCACAGATACGCAGTATTTT

J gene: TRBJ2-2
D gene: .
clone size: .
V gene: TRBV11-2
CDR3 protein: CASSLAGVTGELFF
CDR3 DNA: TGTGCCAGCAGCTTAGCGGGAGTCACCGGGGAGCTGTTTTTT

J gene: TRBJ2-3
D gene: TRBD2
clone size: .
V gene: TRBV18
CDR3 protein: CASSPAAGGPTYPSPNTDTQYF
CDR3 DNA: TGTGCCAGCTCACCAGCGGCGGGAGGGCCGACGTACCCAAGTCCCAACACAGATACGCAGTATTTT

J gene: TRBJ2-5
D gene: .
clone size: .
V gene: TRBV6-1
CDR3 protein: CASSESWVAGRGSQETQYF
CDR3 DNA: TGTGCCAGCAGTGAAAGCTGGGTGGCGGGGCGCGGGTCACAAGAGACCCAGTACTTC

J gene: TRBJ2-1
D gene: TRBD1
clone size: once
V gene: TRBV28
CDR3 protein: CASSPLGQGGTEQFF
CDR3 DNA: TGTGCCAGCAGCCCACTCGGACAGGGGGGAACTGAGCAGTTCTTC

J gene: TRBJ2-2
D gene: TRBD2
clone size: .
V gene: TRBV5-4
CDR3 protein: CASSQGLAGNTGELFF
CDR3 DNA: TGTGCCAGCAGCCAGGGACTAGCGGGGAACACCGGGGAGCTGTTTTTT

J gene: TRBJ2-2
D gene: TRBD1
clone size: .
V gene: TRBV9
CDR3 protein: CASSVSGTANTGELFF
CDR3 DNA: TGTGCCAGCAGCGTAAGTGGGACAGCGAACACCGGGGAGCTGTTTTTT

J gene: TRBJ2-7
D gene: .
clone size: .
V gene: TRBV2
CDR3 protein: CASSEVGEVGEQYF
CDR3 DNA: TGTGCCAGCAGTGAGGTGGGGGAGGTGGGCGAGCAGTACTTC

J gene: TRBJ2-4
D gene: .
clone size: .
V gene: TRBV25-1
CDR3 protein: CASRGFRETKNIQYF
CDR3 DNA: TGTGCCAGCCGAGGGTTCAGGGAAACCAAAAACATTCAGTACTTC

J gene: TRBJ2-4
D gene: .
clone size: .
V gene: TRBV11-2
CDR3 protein: CASSSVRGWSQEVQYF
CDR3 DNA: TGTGCCAGCAGCTCAGTTCGGGGGTGGTCCCAGGAGGTTCAGTACTTC

J gene: TRBJ2-7
D gene: TRBD2
clone size: .
V gene: TRBV9
CDR3 protein: CASSVDPSGSYEQYF
CDR3 DNA: TGTGCCAGCAGCGTAGACCCCAGCGGGAGCTACGAGCAGTACTTC

J gene: TRBJ2-7
D gene: TRBD2
clone size: .
V gene: TRBV16
CDR3 protein: CASSRLAGGSYEQYF
CDR3 DNA: TGTGCCAGCAGCCGACTAGCGGGAGGCTCCTACGAGCAGTACTTC

J gene: TRBJ2-1
D gene: .
clone size: .
V gene: TRBV5-8
CDR3 protein: CASSLVFGISSYNEQFF
CDR3 DNA: TGTGCCAGCAGCTTGGTTTTCGGCATTTCCTCCTACAATGAGCAGTTCTTC

J gene: TRBJ2-1
D gene: TRBD1
clone size: once
V gene: TRBV6-5
CDR3 protein: CASSYRGQLNEQFF
CDR3 DNA: TGTGCCAGCAGTTACAGGGGACAGTTAAATGAGCAGTTCTTC

J gene: TRBJ1-2
D gene: TRBD1
clone size: .
V gene: TRBV28
CDR3 protein: CASSLTGALGGYTF
CDR3 DNA: TGTGCCAGCAGTTTGACAGGGGCCCTGGGTGGCTACACCTTC

J gene: TRBJ2-7
D gene: .
clone size: .
V gene: TRBV25-1
CDR3 protein: CASRPTVVF
CDR3 DNA: TGTGCCAGCAGGCCGACCGTGGTTTTC

J gene: TRBJ2-6
D gene: .
clone size: .
V gene: TRBV7-6
CDR3 protein: CASSPQLSGANVLTF
CDR3 DNA: TGTGCCAGCAGCCCCCAGCTCTCTGGGGCCAACGTCCTGACTTTC

J gene: TRBJ2-3
D gene: .
clone size: .
V gene: TRBV2
CDR3 protein: CASVLLRVTNRTDTQYF
CDR3 DNA: TGTGCCAGCGTTCTTCTCAGGGTCACAAACCGCACAGATACGCAGTATTTT

J gene: TRBJ2-1
D gene: .
clone size: .
V gene: TRBV11-2
CDR3 protein: CASSRARYNEQFF
CDR3 DNA: TGTGCCAGCAGCCGGGCCCGGTACAATGAGCAGTTCTTC

J gene: TRBJ2-5
D gene: TRBD2
clone size: .
V gene: TRBV29-1
CDR3 protein: CSVEPLAGARETQYF
CDR3 DNA: TGCAGCGTGGAACCTCTAGCGGGAGCCCGTGAGACCCAGTACTTC

J gene: TRBJ2-2
D gene: .
clone size: .
V gene: TRBV29-1
CDR3 protein: CSARGQGVDTGELFF
CDR3 DNA: TGCAGCGCCCGAGGGCAGGGAGTCGACACCGGGGAGCTGTTTTTT

J gene: TRBJ2-1
D gene: TRBD2
clone size: .
V gene: TRBV12-5
CDR3 protein: CASGLAPLAGYGNEQFF
CDR3 DNA: TGTGCTAGTGGTTTGGCCCCACTAGCGGGATATGGCAATGAGCAGTTCTTC

J gene: TRBJ2-7
D gene: .
clone size: .
V gene: TRBV5-1
CDR3 protein: CASSSGLTYEQYF
CDR3 DNA: TGCGCCAGCAGCTCCGGGCTTACCTACGAGCAGTACTTC

J gene: TRBJ2-7
D gene: .
clone size: once
V gene: TRBV23-1
CDR3 protein: CAGRFFITYEQYF
CDR3 DNA: TGCGCCGGACGATTCTTTATAACCTACGAGCAGTACTTC

J gene: TRBJ1-5
D gene: .
clone size: .
V gene: TRBV28
CDR3 protein: CASSLAGNSNQPQHF
CDR3 DNA: TGTGCCAGCAGTTTGGCGGGCAATAGCAATCAGCCCCAGCATTTT

J gene: TRBJ2-2
D gene: .
clone size: .
V gene: TRBV6-5
CDR3 protein: CASSSGQRALGELFF
CDR3 DNA: TGTGCCAGCAGTTCCGGACAGAGGGCCCTCGGGGAGCTGTTTTTT

J gene: TRBJ2-7
D gene: TRBD1
clone size: .
V gene: TRBV5-1
CDR3 protein: CASSVGQGVSYEQYF
CDR3 DNA: TGCGCCAGCAGCGTAGGACAGGGGGTCTCCTACGAGCAGTACTTC

J gene: TRBJ2-7
D gene: .
clone size: .
V gene: TRBV28
CDR3 protein: CASSFPRGGGALDEQYF
CDR3 DNA: TGTGCCAGCAGTTTCCCCCGGGGTGGGGGGGCTCTCGACGAGCAGTACTTC

J gene: TRBJ1-4
D gene: .
clone size: once
V gene: TRBV5-6
CDR3 protein: CASSPWGRDEKLFF
CDR3 DNA: TGTGCCAGCAGCCCATGGGGCAGGGATGAAAAACTGTTTTTT

J gene: TRBJ2-7
D gene: TRBD1
clone size: .
V gene: TRBV7-7
CDR3 protein: CASSPGSDRGMYEQYF
CDR3 DNA: TGTGCCAGCTCCCCCGGATCGGACAGGGGGATGTACGAGCAGTACTTC

J gene: TRBJ2-7
D gene: TRBD2
clone size: .
V gene: TRBV19
CDR3 protein: CASSGTTTSYEQYF
CDR3 DNA: TGTGCCAGTAGCGGGACTACGACCTCCTACGAGCAGTACTTC

J gene: TRBJ1-2
D gene: .
clone size: .
V gene: TRBV19
CDR3 protein: CASRGQPNYGYTF
CDR3 DNA: TGTGCCAGTAGGGGACAACCTAACTATGGCTACACCTTC

J gene: TRBJ2-7
D gene: .
clone size: .
V gene: TRBV25-1
CDR3 protein: CASSAGPRAAYEQYF
CDR3 DNA: TGTGCCAGCAGTGCCGGGCCTCGGGCTGCCTACGAGCAGTACTTC

J gene: TRBJ1-2
D gene: .
clone size: .
V gene: TRBV18
CDR3 protein: CASSPRMGYGYTF
CDR3 DNA: TGTGCCAGCTCACCACGCATGGGCTATGGCTACACCTTC

J gene: TRBJ1-2
D gene: .
clone size: few
V gene: TRBV5-4
CDR3 protein: CASSLDSNYGYTF
CDR3 DNA: TGTGCCAGCAGCTTGGACAGTAACTATGGCTACACCTTC

J gene: TRBJ2-3
D gene: .
clone size: .
V gene: TRBV28
CDR3 protein: CASRPWSGGTDTQYF
CDR3 DNA: TGTGCCAGCAGACCCTGGTCCGGGGGCACAGATACGCAGTATTTT

J gene: TRBJ2-1
D gene: TRBD2
clone size: .
V gene: TRBV4-1
CDR3 protein: CASSHPISSGREKFF
CDR3 DNA: TGCGCCAGCAGCCATCCAATTTCTAGCGGGAGAGAGAAGTTCTTC

J gene: TRBJ2-5
D gene: .
clone size: .
V gene: TRBV29-1
CDR3 protein: CSVARDREETQYF
CDR3 DNA: TGCAGCGTCGCGCGGGACAGAGAAGAGACCCAGTACTTC

J gene: TRBJ1-2
D gene: .
clone size: .
V gene: TRBV5-1
CDR3 protein: CASSLVMGPDYGYTF
CDR3 DNA: TGCGCCAGCAGCTTGGTGATGGGTCCAGACTATGGCTACACCTTC

J gene: TRBJ2-3
D gene: TRBD1
clone size: .
V gene: TRBV5-1
CDR3 protein: CASSERTGSTDTQYF
CDR3 DNA: TGCGCCAGCAGCGAAAGGACAGGGAGCACAGATACGCAGTATTTT

J gene: TRBJ1-1
D gene: TRBD1
clone size: once
V gene: TRBV7-9
CDR3 protein: CASSPIGQGVISEAFF
CDR3 DNA: TGTGCCAGCAGCCCAATAGGACAGGGGGTAATTTCTGAAGCTTTCTTT

J gene: TRBJ1-4
D gene: .
clone size: .
V gene: TRBV28
CDR3 protein: CASSLRGGSKLFF
CDR3 DNA: TGTGCCAGCAGTCTTAGAGGGGGGAGTAAACTGTTTTTT

J gene: TRBJ2-7
D gene: .
clone size: .
V gene: TRBV9
CDR3 protein: CASSDSSYEQYF
CDR3 DNA: TGTGCCAGCAGCGACAGCTCCTACGAGCAGTACTTC

J gene: TRBJ1-2
D gene: .
clone size: .
V gene: TRBV7-8
CDR3 protein: CASSSRDGNYGYTF
CDR3 DNA: TGTGCCAGCAGCTCCCGGGACGGAAACTATGGCTACACCTTC

J gene: TRBJ2-1
D gene: .
clone size: .
V gene: TRBV6-4
CDR3 protein: CASSDLAVDYNEQFF
CDR3 DNA: TGTGCCAGCAGTGACTTAGCGGTTGACTACAATGAGCAGTTCTTC

J gene: TRBJ2-7
D gene: TRBD1
clone size: once
V gene: TRBV7-9
CDR3 protein: CASSPGQGANEQYF
CDR3 DNA: TGTGCCAGCAGCCCCGGACAGGGGGCTAACGAGCAGTACTTC

J gene: TRBJ1-4
D gene: .
clone size: once
V gene: TRBV5-1
CDR3 protein: CASKRGSNEKLFF
CDR3 DNA: TGCGCCAGCAAGAGGGGCAGTAATGAAAAACTGTTTTTT

J gene: TRBJ2-1
D gene: .
clone size: .
V gene: TRBV7-2
CDR3 protein: CASSSPGHQQFF
CDR3 DNA: TGTGCCAGCAGCTCGCCGGGACACCAGCAGTTCTTC

J gene: TRBJ2-3
D gene: .
clone size: .
V gene: TRBV4-1
CDR3 protein: CASSQVGLTLRDTQYF
CDR3 DNA: TGCGCCAGCAGCCAAGTTGGACTCACCCTTAGGGATACGCAGTATTTT